This T cell receptor (beta chain) is from a study of blood T cells in healthy people across ages. The second PCR ran about 6 to 12 cycles with a sample-barcoded 5' primer and J-beta primers. TCRdb reprocessed the 5' RACE reads with MiXCR, giving one entry per CDR3 protein. The table records over 1,200,000 distinct CDR3 sequences, 59% of them present only once. The CDR3 consists of 15 residues. Germline values: CDR1 SGHVS, CDR2 FQNEAQ. Trimming took off 7 bases at V and 7 bases at J, with 22 bases between the two ends. With regard to this clonotype: Its specificity is not known.

Study conclusions and caveats: The study found more naive CD4+ cells and higher diversity in long-lived than aged donors.

Isolated PBMCs totaled at least 7 million in each sample. The chain joins TRBV7-8 to TRBJ1-1; TRBD1 might be the D (5 bases). Sequenced input: blood. The origin of this receptor is a man aged 18 to 30 in good health. The DNA for the CDR3 is TGTGCCAGCACAGGAGGGGCGCTCATCCTTGTTGAAGCTTTCTTT. This translates into CASTGGALILVEAFF.